The 24 T cell receptor beta chains below were found in one sample sequenced in a study of cytomegalovirus exposure and HLA in healthy donors. PCR involved 60 Vbeta and 13 Jbeta primers. TCRdb keeps only in-frame clones here, not all; method: immunoSEQ multiplex PCR. The data hold roughly 100,000 clones, with 69% observed a single time. The material sequenced was PBMCs. Receptors originate from a man aged 30-40 years in good health and CMV-seronegative.

The chain is built from TRBV2 and TRBJ2-5, with 10 bases identical to TRBD1. Losses at the gene ends were 6 bases for V and 4 bases for J; bases not matched to a gene: 5. The germline CDR1 and CDR2 sequences are SNHLY and FYNNEI. This CDR3 comprises 14 residues. Here the CDR3 reads CASSAGQGRETQYF. The CDR3 DNA reads TGTGCCAGCAGCGCGGGACAGGGGAGAGAGACCCAGTACTTC.

The chain couples TRBV9 to TRBJ1-4; 11 bases line up with TRBD1. Germline V gene sequence: CDR1 SGDLS, CDR2 YYNGEE. The CDR3 spans 15 residues. With 3 bases clipped from V and 8 bases from J, the junction kept 6 bases outside the gene matches. The CDR3 DNA follows: TGTGCCAGCAGCGCTACGGGACAGGGGGACGAAAAACTGTTTTTT. Translating it yields CASSATGQGDEKLFF.

The sample holds a few counts of this clone. V and J are TRBV6-5 and TRBJ2-7; 9 bases are a match to TRBD1. The CDR3 is 15 amino acids. Germline assignment: CDR1 MNHEY and CDR2 SVGAGI. V was clipped by 1 base and J by 4 bases; unmatched bases: 5. The CDR3 region is CASSYYGTGLYEQYF. The CDR3 DNA reads as TGTGCCAGCAGTTACTACGGGACAGGGCTATACGAGCAGTACTTC.

This sequence joins TRBV7-2 and TRBJ2-7, with D tentatively TRBD1 (6 bases). The CDR3 covers 17 residues. CDR1 and CDR2 from the germline V gene are SGHTA and FQGNSA. V was clipped by 0 bases and J by 7 bases, with 22 bases between them. The CDR3 bases are TGTGCCAGCAGCTTAGCATCTGGGAACAGGGTGGTATCGGAGCAGTACTTC. This codes for CASSLASGNRVVSEQYF.

This chain connects TRBV25-1 to TRBJ2-2; weak D call: TRBD1 (6 bases). The CDR3 extends over 16 amino acids. Germline V gives CDR1 MGHDK, CDR2 SYGVNS. The V end lost 3 bases, the J end lost 2 bases, and 13 bases lay between the germline ends. The CDR3 here is CASSDKRTANTGELFF. The CDR3 DNA sequence: TGTGCCAGCAGTGATAAGAGGACAGCAAACACCGGGGAGCTGTTTTTT.

The chain combines TRBV29-1 with TRBJ2-1, with 10 bases fitting TRBD1. The germline gives CDR1 SQVTM, CDR2 ANQGSEA. V lost 5 bases and J lost 7; bases outside the gene matches: 2. This CDR3 has 12 residues. The CDR3 DNA is TGCAGCGTTCGACAGGGGGCAAATGAGCAGTTCTTC. Translation gives CSVRQGANEQFF.

This chain links TRBV2 with TRBJ1-1; 8 bases are shared with TRBD1. The CDR3 has 12 amino acids. Germline V lookup: CDR1 SNHLY, CDR2 FYNNEI. V was clipped by 8 bases and J by 12 bases; unmatched bases: 11. The CDR3 spells CASGGQGPITFF. Here the CDR3 DNA reads TGTGCCAGCGGTGGACAGGGCCCGATTACTTTCTTT.

This CDR3 is CASSSHLSSGSNNEQFF. The CDR3 coding sequence is TGTGCCAGCAGTTCCCACTTATCTAGCGGGAGTAACAATGAGCAGTTCTTC. The gene calls are TRBV27 and TRBJ2-1; the match to TRBD2 covers 10 bases. This CDR3 has 17 amino acids. The trim removed 4 bases at V and 5 bases at J, leaving 11 bases unmatched. From germline, CDR1 is MNHEY and CDR2 SMNVEV (reference sequence).

Turning to this clone: No DNA is shown, since the ends of the CDR3 on it are uncertain; the CDR3 is the one TCRdb lists. The chain joins TRBV7-6 to TRBJ2-1; the table's D call TRBD1 went unverified against the DNA. From germline, CDR1 is SGHVS and CDR2 FNYEAQ. The CDR3 is made up of 14 amino acids, end residues included. The CDR3 is CASSLDHVGTGSFF.

The chain links TRBV7-2 to TRBJ2-7, with D possibly matching TRBD1 (6 bases). The germline V gene has CDR1 SGHTA and CDR2 FQGNSA. The CDR3 spans 15 residues. Trimming pared 4 bases from V and 4 bases from J, leaving 17 bases between. The CDR3 DNA sequence: TGTGCCAGCAGCTCACCACGGGACACATTTTACGAGCAGTACTTC. Its protein product is CASSSPRDTFYEQYF.

This chain joins TRBV6-6 and TRBJ2-1; 8 nucleotides match TRBD2. This CDR3 spans 15 amino acids. The V gene's germline CDR1 is MNHNY and CDR2 SVGAGI (reference sequence). Trimming took 7 bases from V and 9 from J; bases not matched to a gene: 14. The CDR3 region is CASILTSAQGGEQFF. The CDR3 nucleotides are TGTGCCAGCATCCTGACTAGCGCCCAGGGCGGTGAGCAGTTCTTC.

The V and J genes are TRBV4-1 and TRBJ2-1; TRBD2 matches at 8 bases. The CDR3 length is 15 residues. J was trimmed by 7 bases and V by 6 bases; bases with no gene match: 11. The germline CDR1 and CDR2 sequences are MGHRA and YSYEKL. CDR3 residues: CASRAGLAGSNEQFF. As DNA, the CDR3 is TGCGCCAGCAGGGCCGGCCTAGCGGGTAGTAATGAGCAGTTCTTC.

This chain links TRBV7-2 with TRBJ2-3; TRBD2 might be the D (6 bases). The CDR3 is made up of 15 amino acids. V dropped 2 bases and J dropped 4 bases, with 13 bases sitting between them. CDR1 and CDR2 from the germline V gene are SGHTA and FQGNSA. This CDR3 is CASSLFAGSSDTQYF. CDR3 DNA: TGTGCCAGCAGCTTATTCGCGGGATCGTCAGATACGCAGTATTTT.

The V and J genes are TRBV9 and TRBJ2-2; 9 bases match TRBD1. The germline V gene encodes CDR1 SGDLS and CDR2 YYNGEE. CDR3 length: 14 residues. The J segment lost 6 bases and the V segment lost 4 bases, leaving 4 bases of the junction unmatched. This chain's CDR3 is CASSSRQGAGELFF. The CDR3 nucleotides are TGTGCCAGCAGCTCCCGACAGGGGGCCGGGGAGCTGTTTTTT. The full variable domain, with the rest looked up from reference TRBV9 and TRBJ2-2, is DSGVTQTPKHLITATGQRVTLRCSPRSGDLSVYWYQQSLDQGLQFLIQYYNGEERAKGNILERFSAQQFPDLHSELNLSSLELGDSALYFCASSSRQGAGELFFGEGSRLTVL.

This rearrangement joins TRBV18 to TRBJ2-7; 10 nucleotides match TRBD1. The germline gives CDR1 KGHSH, CDR2 LQKENI. V lost 6 bases and J lost 6; bases outside the gene matches: 5. This CDR3 has 13 amino acids. CDR3: CASSETGGREQYF. The CDR3 DNA reads as TGTGCCAGCTCCGAGACAGGGGGCCGCGAGCAGTACTTC.

Concerning this clone: At one boundary the junction diverges from the germline segment, which might be a read error. The gene calls are TRBV6-1 and TRBJ1-4; D gene ambiguous. Germline V CDR1 and CDR2: MNHNS, SASEGT. CDR3 size: 13 residues. This chain's CDR3 is CASRTSPLEILFF. The CDR3, as DNA: TGTGCCAGCCGGACTTCCCCCCTGGAAATACTGTTTTTT.

This clone was counted between two and nine times. The rearrangement links TRBV6-1 to TRBJ1-5; tentatively, D is TRBD1 (6 bases). The CDR3 spans 15 residues. Between the trimmed V and J ends, which lost 4 bases and 2 bases, there was a span of 12 bases. Germline CDR1 is MNHNS and CDR2 is SASEGT. The CDR3 spells CASSAGGGGNQPQHF. The CDR3 DNA follows: TGTGCCAGCAGTGCGGGAGGGGGAGGCAATCAGCCCCAGCATTTT.

This clone was detected only once. The CDR3 coding sequence is TGTGCCAGCAGCTACCAGCAGGGGGCTTGGTACTTC. This sequence encodes CASSYQQGAWYF. V is TRBV5-8 and J is TRBJ2-7, with TRBD1 identical over 8 bases. The CDR3 has 12 amino acids. CDR1 and CDR2 (germline): SGHTS, YDEGEE. With 3 bases clipped from V and 12 bases from J, the junction kept 8 bases outside the gene matches.

The chain links TRBV10-3 to TRBJ2-2; TRBD2 agrees at 10 bases. This CDR3 has 16 residues. Looked up from germline, CDR1 is ENHRY and CDR2 is SYGVKD. V shed 6 bases and J 3 bases; nucleotides not matched to a gene: 7. CDR3 nucleotides: TGTGCCATCAGGAGAGCGGGAGGGGAATACACCGGGGAGCTGTTTTTT. Protein product: CAIRRAGGEYTGELFF.

This chain links TRBV7-9 with TRBJ2-1, with D possibly being TRBD2 (6 bases). The CDR3 runs 16 residues. Germline V gives CDR1 SEHNR, CDR2 FQNEAQ (reference sequence). With 5 bases removed from V and 0 bases from J, the gap between germline ends came to 14 bases. The CDR3 DNA follows: TGTGCCAGCAGCCCCAAAGCGGGCCCCTCCTACAATGAGCAGTTCTTC. Protein product: CASSPKAGPSYNEQFF.

The chain uses TRBV10-3 and TRBJ2-7, with 9 positions matching TRBD1. The CDR3 is 14 amino acids. Trimming removed 3 bases from V and 7 bases from J; junction bases left unmatched: 7. Germline-derived CDR1 and CDR2 are ENHRY and SYGVKD. The CDR3 nucleotides are TGTGCCATCAGTGACCCGGACAGGGGCGGGGAGCAGTACTTC. Its translation is CAISDPDRGGEQYF.

The chain uses TRBV18 and TRBJ2-2; D perhaps matches TRBD1 (6 bases). Germline CDR1 KGHSH, CDR2 LQKENI. There are 16 residues in the CDR3. Trimming stripped 4 bases from V and 0 bases from J, with 12 bases between. DNA of the CDR3: TGTGCCAGCTCACAGGGTACAGGGTCGAACACCGGGGAGCTGTTTTTT. Encoded protein: CASSQGTGSNTGELFF.

The chain is built from TRBV4-3 and TRBJ2-5, with 12 bases identical to TRBD2. Trimming cost V 0 bases and J 4 bases; bases outside gene matches: 12. This CDR3 is 19 amino acids long. Germline V gene data show CDR1 as LGHNA and CDR2 as YSLEER. Here the CDR3 DNA reads TGCGCCAGCAGCCAAGATTACGGGGCTAGCGGGAGGGTGAGAGAGACCCAGTACTTC. The encoded protein is CASSQDYGASGRVRETQYF.

CDR3 sequence (DNA): TGTGCCAGCAGCCGAGGGGGCCAAGAGACCCAGTACTTC. Protein: CASSRGGQETQYF. The chain uses TRBV5-4 and TRBJ2-5; the D gene is possibly TRBD1 (6 bases). V was clipped by 4 bases and J by 1 base, with 8 bases between them. Germline V gene lookup returns CDR1 SGHNT and CDR2 YYREEE (reference sequence). This CDR3 has 13 amino acids.